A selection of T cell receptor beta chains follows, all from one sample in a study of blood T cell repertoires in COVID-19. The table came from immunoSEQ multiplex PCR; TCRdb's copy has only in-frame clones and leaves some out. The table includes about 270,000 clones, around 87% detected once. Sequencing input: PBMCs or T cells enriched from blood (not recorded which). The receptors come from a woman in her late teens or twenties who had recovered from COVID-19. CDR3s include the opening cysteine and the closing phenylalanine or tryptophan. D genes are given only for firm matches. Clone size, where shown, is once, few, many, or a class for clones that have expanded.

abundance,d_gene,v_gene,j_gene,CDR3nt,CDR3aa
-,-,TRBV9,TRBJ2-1,TGTGCCAGCAGCGTACCAGGGGAATACAATGAGCAGTTCTTC,CASSVPGEYNEQFF
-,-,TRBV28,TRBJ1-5,TGTGCCAGCAGTTTACCCTATAGCAATCAGCCCCAGCATTTT,CASSLPYSNQPQHF
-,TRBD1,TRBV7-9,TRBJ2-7,TGTGCCAGCAGCCCCGGACAGGGGGGGGACGAGCAGTACTTC,CASSPGQGGDEQYF
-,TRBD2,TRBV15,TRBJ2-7,TGTGCCACCGCAAGGGGAGGGGACTCCTACGAGCAGTACTTC,CATARGGDSYEQYF
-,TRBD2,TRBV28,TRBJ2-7,TGTGCCAGCAGTCCTAACCCGGGGGGGGAGGACTACGAGCAGTACTTC,CASSPNPGGEDYEQYF
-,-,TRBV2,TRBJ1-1,TGTGCCAGCAGTGAGGAGGGGCGGAACACTGAAGCTTTCTTT,CASSEEGRNTEAFF
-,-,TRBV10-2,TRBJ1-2,TGCGCCAGCAGTGAGATCGCGGGGGCTAACTATGGCTACACCTTC,CASSEIAGANYGYTF
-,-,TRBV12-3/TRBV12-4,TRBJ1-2,TGTGCCAGCACCATAGGGGTCGGCTATGGCTACACCTTC,CASTIGVGYGYTF
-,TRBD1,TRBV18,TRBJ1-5,TGTGCCACCGCCCTGACAGGGGAAAGCAATCAGCCCCAGCATTTT,CATALTGESNQPQHF
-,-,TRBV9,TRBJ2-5,TGTGCCAGCAGCGTAGGCGGGGTACAAGAGACCCAGTACTTC,CASSVGGVQETQYF
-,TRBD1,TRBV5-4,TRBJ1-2,TGTGCCAGCAGCTGGGACAGGGATCCATATGGCTACACCTTC,CASSWDRDPYGYTF
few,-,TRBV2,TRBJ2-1,TGTGCCAGCAGCAGACTGGCCTCCTACAATGAGCAGTTCTTC,CASSRLASYNEQFF
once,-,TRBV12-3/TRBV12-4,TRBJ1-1,TGTGCCAGCAGTTTCGGTCGGACTGAAGCTTTCTTT,CASSFGRTEAFF
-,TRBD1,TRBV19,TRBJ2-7,TGTGCCAGTACCTTTGGAGAATCCGGGACAGGGGTGTACGAGCAGTACTTC,CASTFGESGTGVYEQYF
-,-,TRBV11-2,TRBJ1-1,TGTGCCAGCAGCTTAGGAATCGGAGGATATGAAGCTTTCTTT,CASSLGIGGYEAFF
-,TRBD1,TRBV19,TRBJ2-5,TGTGCCAGTAGTACTCAGACAGGGCGGTCAGAGACCCAGTACTTC,CASSTQTGRSETQYF
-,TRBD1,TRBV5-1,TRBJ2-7,TGCGCCAGCAGCTTCCTTACATCGACAGGGGTAAGGGAGCAGTACTTC,CASSFLTSTGVREQYF
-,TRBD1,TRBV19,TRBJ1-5,TGTGCCAGTAGTATTTCCAGGGGGCGGGGCAATCAGCCCCAGCATTTT,CASSISRGRGNQPQHF
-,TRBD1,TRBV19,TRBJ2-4,TGTGCCAGTAGTAACGACAGGGGGCCAGCCAAAAACATTCAGTACTTC,CASSNDRGPAKNIQYF
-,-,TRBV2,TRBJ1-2,TGTGCCAGCAGTGAAGCAGCAGGGCCAGGTGCCTATGGCTACACCTTC,CASSEAAGPGAYGYTF
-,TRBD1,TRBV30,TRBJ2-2,TGTGCCTGGAGACTTATCGCCGGGACAGGGGCCGGGGAGCTGTTTTTT,CAWRLIAGTGAGELFF